Below are 15 T cell receptor beta chains sequenced from a single sample in a study of OX40 agonist ivuxolimab in advanced cancers. Assay: immunoSEQ multiplex PCR; the TCRdb copy retains only in-frame clones and omits some. There are about 68,000 clones in the sample; 84% occur only once, and about 1.7% lies in the top ten. The input for sequencing was CD4+ or CD8+ T cells sorted from blood, taken in a trial of the OX40 agonist ivuxolimab. These receptors originate from an adult with an advanced solid tumor such as melanoma, head and neck, liver or kidney cancer.

V gene TRBV5-1 combines with J gene TRBJ1-5, with D possibly TRBD1 on 5 matching bases. The germline V gene encodes CDR1 SGHRS and CDR2 YFSETQ. The CDR3 has 16 amino acids. V was pared by 4 bases and J by 4 bases, with 18 bases between. The chain's CDR3 is CASSPEGAGRNQPQHF. In DNA form, the CDR3 reads TGCGCCAGCAGCCCCGAAGGGGCAGGCCGAAATCAGCCCCAGCATTTT.

The chain joins TRBV27 to TRBJ1-2, with 7 positions matching TRBD1. The germline V gene encodes CDR1 MNHEY and CDR2 SMNVEV (reference sequence). With V trimmed by 3 bases and J by 8 bases, 15 bases remained unmatched. The length of the CDR3 is 16 residues. CDR3 amino acids: CASSLRVARGFSGYTF. CDR3 nucleotide sequence: TGTGCCAGCAGTTTGCGGGTAGCCAGGGGGTTTAGCGGCTACACCTTC.

The chain employs TRBV28 and TRBJ2-5; 10 bases are shared with TRBD2. V was pared by 3 bases and J by 1 base, with 17 bases of the junction left unmatched. The CDR3 loop spans 20 amino acids. Germline V lookup: CDR1 MDHEN, CDR2 SYDVKM. The CDR3 DNA is TGTGCCAGCAGTTTGGGCATACTAGCGGGGAGGCCCCTCTTCCAAGAGACCCAGTACTTC. It codes for CASSLGILAGRPLFQETQYF.

CDR3 nucleotide sequence: TGTGCCAGCAGCCGTCTACCGGGACAGGGCTCAGAGACCCAGTACTTC. Residues: CASSRLPGQGSETQYF. V gene TRBV9 combines with J gene TRBJ2-5; 9 bases map to TRBD1. Germline CDR1 reads SGDLS; CDR2 reads YYNGEE. The CDR3 loop spans 16 amino acids. J gave up 4 bases and V 4 bases, and 11 bases lay outside the gene matches. Full variable domain (missing parts from reference TRBV9 and TRBJ2-5): DSGVTQTPKHLITATGQRVTLRCSPRSGDLSVYWYQQSLDQGLQFLIQYYNGEERAKGNILERFSAQQFPDLHSELNLSSLELGDSALYFCASSRLPGQGSETQYFGPGTRLLVL.

The gene calls are TRBV29-1 and TRBJ2-3, with D hard to call. CDR1 is SQVTM, CDR2 ANQGSEA, per germline. Trimming took 2 bases from V and 0 from J, leaving 6 bases between them. The CDR3 extends over 13 amino acids. The CDR3 loop reads CSVEKGSTDTQYF. CDR3 bases: TGCAGCGTTGAAAAAGGGAGCACAGATACGCAGTATTTT.

This clone was picked up a small number of times. This chain links TRBV9 with TRBJ2-1; D is perhaps TRBD2 (5 bases). CDR1 and CDR2 (germline): SGDLS, YYNGEE. The CDR3 is 14 amino acids. Trimming removed 0 bases at V and 11 bases at J, with 15 bases between. CDR3 residues: CASSVGQRASQQFF. DNA for the CDR3: TGTGCCAGCAGCGTAGGGCAGAGGGCTAGTCAGCAGTTCTTC.

This clone was seen once. The V and J genes are TRBV29-1 and TRBJ2-7; D gene unclear. Trimming pared 3 bases from V and 0 bases from J, leaving 9 bases between. Germline V gene lookup returns CDR1 SQVTM and CDR2 ANQGSEA. The CDR3 loop spans 13 amino acids. The CDR3 is CSVEADYSYEQYF. For the CDR3, the DNA is TGCAGCGTTGAGGCAGATTACTCCTACGAGCAGTACTTC.

The CDR3 sequence: CASSVAPGAPNTGELFF. Here the CDR3 DNA reads TGTGCCAGCAGCGTAGCCCCGGGAGCTCCCAACACCGGGGAGCTGTTTTTT. V is TRBV9 and J is TRBJ2-2; maybe TRBD2 (6 bases). The CDR3 has 17 residues. The germline gives CDR1 SGDLS, CDR2 YYNGEE. V was cut by 0 bases and J by 2 bases, with 14 bases left in between. Combining the CDR3 with reference TRBV9 and TRBJ2-2 gives the whole variable domain DSGVTQTPKHLITATGQRVTLRCSPRSGDLSVYWYQQSLDQGLQFLIQYYNGEERAKGNILERFSAQQFPDLHSELNLSSLELGDSALYFCASSVAPGAPNTGELFFGEGSRLTVL.

The genes are TRBV11-2 and TRBJ2-7; 10 bases line up with TRBD1. Germline CDR1 reads SGHAT; CDR2 reads FQNNGV. V was pared by 6 bases and J by 5 bases, with 7 bases of the junction left unmatched. This CDR3 spans 14 amino acids. CDR3 in DNA: TGTGCCAGCAGTTTGAGGGACAGGGGCCACGAGCAGTACTTC. Translated: CASSLRDRGHEQYF.

The rearrangement links TRBV10-3 to TRBJ2-3, with 10 positions matching TRBD2. V was pared by 2 bases and J by 3 bases, with 8 bases of the junction left unmatched. This CDR3 spans 17 amino acids. Per germline, CDR1 ENHRY and CDR2 SYGVKD. This CDR3 is CAISEPLAGEETDTQYF. The CDR3, as DNA: TGTGCCATCAGTGAGCCCCTAGCGGGAGAGGAAACAGATACGCAGTATTTT.

The gene calls are TRBV5-1 and TRBJ2-7, with a tentative D call TRBD2 (5 bases). The germline V gene has CDR1 SGHRS and CDR2 YFSETQ. The CDR3 is made up of 14 amino acids. V shed 1 base and J shed 6 bases, with 14 bases lying between them. The CDR3 DNA is TGCGCCAGCAGCTTGAAGGCCGGGAACGCCGAGCAGTACTTC. Translated, it gives CASSLKAGNAEQYF.

The gene calls are TRBV7-2 and TRBJ2-7; D is tentatively TRBD1 or TRBD2 (6 bases each). The V end was cut by 4 bases, the J end by 0 bases, with 13 bases between. CDR3 size: 15 residues. Germline assignment: CDR1 SGHTA and CDR2 FQGNSA. CDR3 coding DNA: TGTGCCAGCAGCTCGCGGTGGGGGGCCTCCTACGAGCAGTACTTC. Translation: CASSSRWGASYEQYF.

The V call is TRBV7-8, the J call TRBJ1-2; 9 bases agree with TRBD1. The germline gives CDR1 SGHVS, CDR2 FQNEAQ. The ends lost 6 bases at V and 3 bases at J; junction bases unmatched: 11. The CDR3 totals 16 residues. CDR3 sequence (DNA): TGTGCCAGCAGTCACCCCAGCCGGGACAGGGACTATGGCTACACCTTC. Encoded protein: CASSHPSRDRDYGYTF.

This clone has a handful of counts. The genes are TRBV10-1 and TRBJ2-7, with TRBD2 matching 7 bases. The germline V gene encodes CDR1 WNHNN and CDR2 SYGVQD (reference sequence). The CDR3 contains 13 residues. V was pared by 3 bases and J by 3 bases, with 2 bases of the junction left unmatched. The chain's CDR3 is CASSDASGYEQYF. CDR3 sequence (DNA): TGCGCCAGCAGTGATGCTAGCGGCTACGAGCAGTACTTC.

V and J are TRBV7-2 and TRBJ1-2, with D hard to call. CDR1 and CDR2 (germline): SGHTA, FQGNSA. The V and J ends lost 5 bases and 3 bases respectively, with 19 bases between them. The CDR3 contains 16 residues. The CDR3 loop reads CASSLNLGSEDYGYTF. The DNA for the CDR3 is TGTGCCAGCAGCCTTAACTTGGGGTCCGAGGACTATGGCTACACCTTC.